The 25 T cell receptor beta chains below come from one sample, sequenced in a study of CD8+ T cells in alopecia areata. cDNA serving as the sequencing template came from extracted, reverse transcribed RNA. Sequencing was performed with immunoSEQ multiplex PCR; in TCRdb, only in-frame clones are kept and a portion is missing. Of under 150,000 clones listed, approximately 47% are singletons. Sequenced: NKG2D-low CD8+ T cells sorted from blood. The receptors stem from a human donor with alopecia areata.

The chain employs TRBV29-1 and TRBJ2-3; D might be TRBD2 (5 bases). This CDR3 has 14 amino acids. Trimming cost V 4 bases and J 3 bases, with 14 bases left between them. Germline CDR1 reads SQVTM; CDR2 reads ANQGSEA. The CDR3 here is CSVGGRGKTDTQYF. The CDR3, as DNA: TGCAGCGTTGGTGGGAGAGGAAAGACAGATACGCAGTATTTT.

This clone was seen a handful of times. The J gene is TRBJ1-2, the V gene TRBV29-1; 7 positions agree with TRBD1. Germline lookup yields CDR1 SQVTM and CDR2 ANQGSEA. The length of the CDR3 is 15 residues. Germline trimming cut 3 bases from V and 2 bases from J; bases unmatched to any gene: 9. The CDR3 DNA sequence: TGCAGCGTTGATCTTCAGGGGGAGACAAACTATGGCTACACCTTC. It yields the protein CSVDLQGETNYGYTF.

A remark on this clone: This sample includes further DNA sequences coding for the same CDR3. The gene calls are TRBV29-1 and TRBJ2-1; D is unresolved. V gave up 6 bases and J gave up 8 bases, with 8 bases separating them. Per germline, CDR1 SQVTM and CDR2 ANQGSEA. The CDR3 runs 10 residues. The CDR3 region has the DNA TGCAGCGTCCTAGGCGATGAGCAGTTCTTC. Translating it yields CSVLGDEQFF.

The V call is TRBV5-6, the J call TRBJ1-5; D remains ambiguous. Trimming removed 4 bases from V and 7 bases from J, with 12 bases in between. Germline CDR1 SGHDT, CDR2 YYEEEE. This CDR3 contains 13 residues. CDR3 residues: CASSKDRSQPQHF. CDR3 nucleotide sequence: TGTGCCAGCAGCAAGGACCGCTCCCAGCCCCAGCATTTT.

J is TRBJ2-3 and V is TRBV2, with TRBD1 identical over 7 bases. The V segment lost 4 bases and the J segment 0 bases; nucleotides outside the gene matches: 7. The V gene's germline CDR1 is SNHLY and CDR2 FYNNEI. The CDR3 contains 16 residues. Here the CDR3 DNA reads TGTGCCAGCAGTGGACCGGGACAGAGAAGCACAGATACGCAGTATTTT. This gives the protein CASSGPGQRSTDTQYF. Combining the CDR3 with reference TRBV2 and TRBJ2-3 gives the whole variable domain EPEVTQTPSHQVTQMGQEVILRCVPISNHLYFYWYRQILGQKVEFLVSFYNNEISEKSEIFDDQFSVERPDGSNFTLKIRSTKLEDSAMYFCASSGPGQRSTDTQYFGPGTRLTVL.

The chain uses TRBV10-2 and TRBJ2-7, with D unresolved. The length of the CDR3 is 12 residues. V shed 0 bases and J shed 4 bases, with 4 bases lying between them. Germline loops: CDR1 WSHSY, CDR2 SAAADI. In DNA, the CDR3 is TGCGCCAGCAGTGAGTCTCTGTACGAGCAGTACTTC. Translated: CASSESLYEQYF.

This CDR3 is CASSSRGSYEQYF. The CDR3 coding sequence is TGTGCCAGCAGTTCGAGGGGTTCCTACGAGCAGTACTTC. This chain links TRBV6-5 with TRBJ2-7; D tentatively reads TRBD1 or TRBD2 (5 bases each). Between the trimmed V and J ends, which lost 4 bases and 1 base, there was a span of 8 bases. The CDR3 sequence is 13 residues long. The germline CDR1 and CDR2 sequences are MNHEY and SVGAGI.

This clone was seen more than once but under ten times. CDR3 sequence: CASSLVLNTEAFF. In DNA, the CDR3 is TGTGCCAGCAGCTTAGTCCTGAACACTGAAGCTTTCTTT. This chain uses TRBV7-9 with TRBJ1-1; no clear D gene. Trimming took 1 base from V and 0 from J, leaving 3 bases between them. CDR3 length equals 13 residues. Germline V gives CDR1 SEHNR, CDR2 FQNEAQ (reference sequence).

About this clone: At one boundary the junction diverges from the germline segment, which might be a read error. The rearrangement joins TRBV29-1 to TRBJ2-5, with D perhaps TRBD1 or TRBD2 (5 bases each). The germline V gene has CDR1 SQVTM and CDR2 ANQGSEA. This CDR3 comprises 18 residues. CDR3 sequence (DNA): TGCAGCGTCCCCGGGGCAGGCCACCCCGTAGCCCCCCAAGGGACCCAGTACTTC. As protein: CSVPGAGHPVAPQGTQYF. Full variable domain (missing parts from reference TRBV29-1 and TRBJ2-5): SAVISQKPSRDICQRGTSLTIQCQVDSQVTMMFWYRQQPGQSLTLIATANQGSEATYESGFVIDKFPISRPNLTFSTLTVSNMSPEDSSIYLCSVPGAGHPVAPQGTQYFGPGTRLLVL.

This chain links TRBV29-1 with TRBJ2-7, with D maybe TRBD1 (6 bases). Trimming shortened V by 4 bases and J by 5 bases, and 15 bases separated the two germline ends. Germline V gives CDR1 SQVTM, CDR2 ANQGSEA. The CDR3 is 13 residues long. CDR3 in DNA: TGCAGCGTTGGATCAGGGGCAGTTCACGAGCAGTACTTC. It specifies CSVGSGAVHEQYF.

This chain links TRBV29-1 with TRBJ2-1; D is perhaps TRBD1 or TRBD2 (5 bases each). This CDR3 has 14 residues. Germline-derived CDR1 and CDR2 are SQVTM and ANQGSEA. V dropped 4 bases and J dropped 6 bases, with 16 bases sitting between them. The CDR3 DNA sequence: TGCAGCGTTGCAGGTGGGACCCAAGGCAATGAGCAGTTCTTC. This gives the protein CSVAGGTQGNEQFF.

The gene calls are TRBV28 and TRBJ2-1; D is uncertain. Germline V gene data show CDR1 as MDHEN and CDR2 as SYDVKM. The CDR3 is 13 residues long. Deletions cut 1 base from V and 3 bases from J, with 4 bases between. The CDR3 reads CASSLYSYNEQFF. The CDR3 region has the DNA TGTGCCAGCAGTTTATACAGCTACAATGAGCAGTTCTTC.

This clone was detected only a few times. V gene TRBV5-1 combines with J gene TRBJ1-2, with D possibly being TRBD1 (5 bases). This CDR3 spans 13 amino acids. The V gene lost 0 bases and the J gene lost 3 bases, with 6 bases spanning the gap. Germline loops: CDR1 SGHRS, CDR2 YFSETQ. DNA of the CDR3: TGCGCCAGCAGCTTGGGGGACCACTATGGCTACACCTTC. Amino acid sequence: CASSLGDHYGYTF.

CDR3 in DNA: TGCAGCGTTGAAGGAAAAGGGGGCTCTGGGGCCAACGTCCTGACTTTC. It is translated as CSVEGKGGSGANVLTF. The chain uses TRBV29-1 and TRBJ2-6, with a weak D call TRBD1 (6 bases). Germline CDR1 reads SQVTM; CDR2 reads ANQGSEA. The V gene lost 1 base and the J gene lost 0 bases, with 10 bases spanning the gap. The CDR3 is made up of 16 amino acids.

This clone was seen only a few times. The V and J genes are TRBV14 and TRBJ1-2; D is unresolved. The CDR3 has 14 residues. V was clipped by 1 base and J by 0 bases, with 6 bases between them. The V gene's germline CDR1 is SGHDN and CDR2 FVKESK. In DNA form, the CDR3 reads TGTGCCAGCAGCCAAGGGACGGCTAACTATGGCTACACCTTC. This sequence encodes CASSQGTANYGYTF.

This clone was counted between two and nine times. The V call is TRBV29-1, the J call TRBJ1-6, with D perhaps matching TRBD1 (6 bases). The CDR3 is 14 residues long. The germline V gene encodes CDR1 SQVTM and CDR2 ANQGSEA. Between the trimmed V and J ends, which lost 0 bases and 6 bases, there was a span of 9 bases. CDR3 region: CSVEDRGRNSPLHF. As DNA, the CDR3 is TGCAGCGTTGAAGACAGGGGTCGTAATTCACCCCTCCACTTT.

This sequence joins TRBV27 and TRBJ1-4, with D possibly TRBD1 on 6 matching bases. V was clipped by 11 bases and J by 0 bases, with 10 bases between them. This CDR3 is 13 amino acids long. CDR1 is MNHEY and CDR2 is SMNVEV in the germline V gene (reference sequence). The CDR3 DNA reads TGTGCCTTACAGGGTGCAACTAATGAAAAACTGTTTTTT. This gives the protein CALQGATNEKLFF.

This sequence joins TRBV29-1 and TRBJ1-1; D perhaps matches TRBD1 (6 bases). The CDR3 is 13 amino acids. Per the germline V gene, CDR1 is SQVTM and CDR2 is ANQGSEA. Trimming removed 7 bases from V and 6 bases from J, with 18 bases in between. The CDR3 region has the DNA TGCAGCGGGCAACAGGGCCCCATGGCTGAAGCTTTCTTT. This codes for CSGQQGPMAEAFF. Looking up the rest from reference TRBV29-1 and TRBJ1-1 gives the full variable domain: SAVISQKPSRDICQRGTSLTIQCQVDSQVTMMFWYRQQPGQSLTLIATANQGSEATYESGFVIDKFPISRPNLTFSTLTVSNMSPEDSSIYLCSGQQGPMAEAFFGQGTRLTVV.

This chain connects TRBV2 to TRBJ2-2; D remains unclear. CDR3 length: 12 amino acids. Per the germline V gene, CDR1 is SNHLY and CDR2 is FYNNEI. Trimming left V 6 bases short and J 3 bases short, with 5 bases between. Here the CDR3 DNA reads TGTGCCAGCAGACGGTACACCGGGGAGCTGTTTTTT. Residues: CASRRYTGELFF.

This clone showed up just a few times. This chain connects TRBV29-1 to TRBJ2-1; D is undetermined. This CDR3 spans 17 amino acids. CDR1 is SQVTM, CDR2 ANQGSEA, per germline. V lost 1 base, J lost 4 bases, and 20 bases lay in between. CDR3 nucleotides: TGCAGCGTTGAAGGGCACAATAGAGACCAACATTACAATGAGCAGTTCTTC. Amino acid sequence: CSVEGHNRDQHYNEQFF.

This clone was counted between two and nine times. The rearrangement uses TRBV29-1 and TRBJ2-7; D not resolved. The germline CDR1 and CDR2 sequences are SQVTM and ANQGSEA. This CDR3 spans 10 amino acids. V gave up 4 bases and J gave up 5 bases, with 6 bases separating them. The CDR3 reads CSVATDEQYF. In DNA, the CDR3 is TGCAGCGTTGCAACGGACGAGCAGTACTTC.

The gene calls are TRBV29-1 and TRBJ2-2, with 8 nucleotides matching TRBD1. This CDR3 comprises 15 residues. With V trimmed by 3 bases and J by 4 bases, 7 bases remained unmatched. CDR1 is SQVTM, CDR2 ANQGSEA, per germline. The CDR3 sequence is CSVDPTGVGTGELFF. CDR3 DNA sequence: TGCAGCGTTGACCCGACAGGGGTAGGCACCGGGGAGCTGTTTTTT.

V gene TRBV29-1 combines with J gene TRBJ1-1, with D uncertain. Trimming removed 6 bases from V and 2 bases from J, with 10 bases in between. Per germline, CDR1 SQVTM and CDR2 ANQGSEA. The CDR3 is made up of 12 amino acids. CDR3 nucleotide sequence: TGCAGCGTCCCCGGGTCCAACACTGAAGCTTTCTTT. Translation: CSVPGSNTEAFF.

The V and J genes are TRBV29-1 and TRBJ2-1, with D unclear. Germline V lookup: CDR1 SQVTM, CDR2 ANQGSEA. V lost 3 bases, J lost 7 bases, and 16 bases lay in between. The CDR3 contains 14 residues. DNA of the CDR3: TGCAGCGTTGACCCCCAGGCAAAGGGTAATGAGCAGTTCTTC. Encoded protein: CSVDPQAKGNEQFF.

V usage is TRBV27 and J usage is TRBJ1-2, with D possibly matching TRBD1 (5 bases). CDR1 MNHEY and CDR2 SMNVEV come from the germline V gene (reference sequence). V lost 5 bases, J lost 0 bases, and 10 bases lay in between. This CDR3 has 14 amino acids. CDR3 nucleotide sequence: TGTGCCAGCAGTGACAGTCACCCTAACTATGGCTACACCTTC. Encoded protein: CASSDSHPNYGYTF.